A single sample is the source of the 10 T cell receptor beta chains below, sequenced in a study of regulatory T cells in long-lasting Graves disease. Construction of the TCR beta libraries employed iRepertoire HTBI primers in conjunction with Arm-PCR of CDR3 regions. TCRdb itself ran the multiplex PCR reads through MiXCR, one entry per CDR3 protein. The sample gives around 320,000 distinct CDR3 sequences, over 15% of which show up once; just under 30% is in the top ten. Time point described: newly diagnosed GD, antithyroid drugs for less than 3 months. Scientists built the TCR library using RNA that was extracted from PBMCs. This sample was also put to use in a study of T cells in Graves' hyperthyroidism and ophthalmopathy.

Sequenced here: peripheral blood mononuclear cells (PBMCs), sampled at new diagnosis, from a patient treated with antithyroid drugs. These receptors all stem from a man aged 35 to 55 with Graves disease.

In this sample, this clonotype turned up a few times. The CDR3 reads CASSLTLGGVTYEQYF. CDR3 coding DNA: TGTGCCAGCAGCCTTACTCTAGGAGGGGTAACCTACGAGCAGTACTTC. V gene TRBV11-2 combines with J gene TRBJ2-7, with D possibly matching TRBD2 (6 bases). V lost 5 bases to trimming and J lost 2 bases, with 19 bases between them. The CDR3 is made up of 16 amino acids. The germline V gene has CDR1 SGHAT and CDR2 FQNNGV.

The chain links TRBV11-3 to TRBJ1-3; D remains unclear. This CDR3 has 15 amino acids. Germline CDR1 SGHNT, CDR2 YENEEA. Trimming took off 7 bases at V and 0 bases at J, with 13 bases between the two ends. The CDR3 region is CASKSMSASGNTIYF. CDR3 coding DNA: TGTGCCAGCAAATCGATGAGCGCCTCTGGAAACACCATATATTTT.

This clonotype showed up many times. CDR3 DNA sequence: TGTGCCAGCAGCTGGGCAGGGGGCTACTCTGGAAACACCATATATTTT. Translation: CASSWAGGYSGNTIYF. This sequence joins TRBV7-2 and TRBJ1-3; 8 bases line up with TRBD1. Germline-derived CDR1 and CDR2 are SGHTA and FQGNSA. The CDR3 spans 16 residues. V lost 4 bases to trimming and J lost 0 bases; unmatched junction nucleotides: 5.

This clonotype was seen repeatedly, ten times or more. The V and J genes are TRBV5-1 and TRBJ2-3, with TRBD1 matching over 8 bases. CDR1 is SGHRS and CDR2 is YFSETQ in the germline V gene. V lost 1 base and J lost 3; bases outside the gene matches: 7. The CDR3 totals 16 residues. CDR3 loop: CASSLLDRAATDTQYF. The DNA of the CDR3 is TGCGCCAGCAGCTTGTTGGACAGGGCAGCAACAGATACGCAGTATTTT.

This clonotype was found many times. The genes are TRBV20-1 and TRBJ1-6; tentatively, D is TRBD1 (5 bases). Trimming took off 3 bases at V and 8 bases at J, with 11 bases between the two ends. The CDR3 spans 13 residues. Germline V gives CDR1 DFQATT, CDR2 SNEGSKA (reference sequence). As DNA, the CDR3 is TGCAGTGCTAGGGGGGGGTTTGATTCACCCCTCCACTTT. Its protein product is CSARGGFDSPLHF.

In this sample, this clonotype turned up a few times. The chain carries TRBV11-3 and TRBJ2-5; a possible D gene is TRBD2 (6 bases). Per the germline V gene, CDR1 is SGHNT and CDR2 is YENEEA. V gave up 4 bases and J gave up 5 bases, with 11 bases separating them. CDR3 size: 13 residues. The CDR3 protein is CASSSGVWETQYF. In DNA, the CDR3 is TGTGCCAGCAGCTCGGGGGTTTGGGAGACCCAGTACTTC.

The table lists this clonotype with many counts. The chain links TRBV28 to TRBJ2-4; D may be TRBD2 (6 bases). The CDR3 is 14 residues long. Trimming pared 6 bases from V and 7 bases from J, leaving 16 bases between. CDR1 and CDR2 (germline): MDHEN, SYDVKM. The CDR3: CASRTDGGNNIQYF. The CDR3 bases are TGTGCCAGCAGAACGGACGGAGGGAATAACATTCAGTACTTC. Full variable domain (outside the CDR3, taken from reference TRBV28 and TRBJ2-4): DVKVTQSSRYLVKRTGEKVFLECVQDMDHENMFWYRQDPGLGLRLIYFSYDVKMKEKGDIPEGYSVSREKKERFSLILESASTNQTSMYLCASRTDGGNNIQYFGAGTRLSVL.

The CDR3 sequence: CASSQFINSGNTIYF. In nucleotides, the CDR3 is TGCGCCAGCAGCCAATTTATTAACTCTGGAAACACCATATATTTT. The J gene is TRBJ1-3, the V gene TRBV4-1; D ambiguous. The V gene's germline CDR1 is MGHRA and CDR2 YSYEKL. V was pared by 2 bases and J by 0 bases, with 8 bases between. The CDR3 runs to 15 residues.

This clonotype appeared a few times. This likely reflects a read error, since a far larger clone is one base away. V gene TRBV2 combines with J gene TRBJ2-7; 8 positions match TRBD1. V lost 3 bases to trimming and J lost 7 bases; unmatched junction nucleotides: 8. The CDR3 has 14 residues. Germline V CDR1 and CDR2: SNHLY, FYNNEI. In DNA, the CDR3 is TGTGCCAGCAGTGAGGGCAGGGGGCAAAATGAGCAGTACTTC. This translates into CASSEGRGQNEQYF. The entire variable domain, with the rest obtained from reference TRBV2 and TRBJ2-7, is as follows: EPEVTQTPSHQVTQMGQEVILRCVPISNHLYFYWYRQILGQKVEFLVSFYNNEISEKSEIFDDQFSVERPDGSNFTLKIRSTKLEDSAMYFCASSEGRGQNEQYFGPGTRLTVT.

This clonotype was seen many times. V gene TRBV20-1 combines with J gene TRBJ2-7, with D perhaps being TRBD1 or TRBD2 (5 bases each). Germline-derived CDR1 and CDR2 are DFQATT and SNEGSKA (reference sequence). V lost 7 bases, J lost 4 bases, and 11 bases lay in between. The CDR3 loop spans 11 amino acids. The DNA of the CDR3 is TGCAGTGGCGATTGGGGGTACGAGCAGTACTTC. Translated, it gives CSGDWGYEQYF.